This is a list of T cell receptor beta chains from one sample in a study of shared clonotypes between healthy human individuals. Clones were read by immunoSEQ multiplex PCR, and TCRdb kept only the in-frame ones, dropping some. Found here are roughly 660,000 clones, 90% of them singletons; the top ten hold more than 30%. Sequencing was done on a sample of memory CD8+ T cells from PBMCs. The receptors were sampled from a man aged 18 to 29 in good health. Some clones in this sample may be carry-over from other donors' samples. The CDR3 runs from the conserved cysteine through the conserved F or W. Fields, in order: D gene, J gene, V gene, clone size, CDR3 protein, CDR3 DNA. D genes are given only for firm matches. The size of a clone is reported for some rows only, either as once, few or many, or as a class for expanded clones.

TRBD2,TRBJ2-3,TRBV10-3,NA,CAISESKASGTSDTQYF,TGTGCCATCAGTGAGTCTAAGGCTAGCGGGACATCAGATACGCAGTATTTT
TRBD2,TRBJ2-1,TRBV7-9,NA,CASSEPGLADNEQFF,TGTGCCAGCAGCGAACCGGGACTAGCTGACAATGAGCAGTTCTTC
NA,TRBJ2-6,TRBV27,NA,CASTHLDSIFSGANVLTF,TGTGCCAGCACCCACCTGGACAGCATTTTCTCCGGGGCCAACGTCCTGACTTTC
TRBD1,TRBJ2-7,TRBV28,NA,CASSSLRQGLSYEQYF,TGTGCCAGCAGTTCATTACGACAGGGGCTCTCCTACGAGCAGTACTTC
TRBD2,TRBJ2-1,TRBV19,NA,CASSAGLAGLDEQFF,TGTGCCAGTAGTGCAGGACTAGCGGGACTGGATGAGCAGTTCTTC
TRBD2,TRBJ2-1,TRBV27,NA,CASSSRLAEYNEQFF,TGTGCCAGCAGTTCCCGACTAGCGGAGTACAATGAGCAGTTCTTC
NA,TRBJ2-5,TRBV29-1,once,CSGGGAPRWETQYF,TGCAGCGGCGGCGGGGCCCCCCGGTGGGAGACCCAGTACTTC
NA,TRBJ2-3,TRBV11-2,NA,CASSFLAWPKNTDTQYF,TGTGCCAGCAGCTTTCTTGCATGGCCCAAAAACACAGATACGCAGTATTTT
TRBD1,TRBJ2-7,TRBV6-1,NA,CASSRQGYEQYF,TGTGCCAGCAGTAGACAGGGCTACGAGCAGTACTTC
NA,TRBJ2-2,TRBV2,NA,CASSEPGDTGELFF,TGTGCCAGCAGTGAACCAGGGGACACCGGGGAGCTGTTTTTT
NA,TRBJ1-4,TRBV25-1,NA,CATSRTGPTNEKLFF,TGTGCCACCAGCCGAACAGGTCCAACTAATGAAAAACTGTTTTTT
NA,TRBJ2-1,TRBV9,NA,CASSGSYFSLHEQFF,TGTGCCAGCAGCGGGTCCTACTTCTCGCTACATGAGCAGTTCTTC
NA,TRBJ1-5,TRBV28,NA,CASSWGGYSNQPQHF,TGTGCCAGCAGTTGGGGGGGATATAGCAATCAGCCCCAGCATTTT
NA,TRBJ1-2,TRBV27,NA,CASSPGTDYGYTF,TGTGCCAGCAGTCCAGGGACTGACTATGGCTACACCTTC
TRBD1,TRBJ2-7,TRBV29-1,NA,CSVESWGATGTGQTPSSYEQYF,TGCAGCGTTGAATCCTGGGGGGCCACCGGGACAGGCCAAACACCGAGCTCCTACGAGCAGTACTTC
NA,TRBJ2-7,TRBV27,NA,CASSLFGQPYEQYF,TGTGCCAGCAGTTTATTTGGGCAGCCCTACGAGCAGTACTTC
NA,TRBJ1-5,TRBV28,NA,CASSLRGLGQPQHF,TGTGCCAGCAGTTTACGTGGGCTGGGCCAGCCCCAGCATTTT
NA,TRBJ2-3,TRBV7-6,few,CASTSGQTRTDTQYF,TGTGCCAGCACCTCCGGACAGACTAGGACAGATACGCAGTATTTT
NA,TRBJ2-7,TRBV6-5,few,CASSYAGSVDEQYF,TGTGCCAGCAGTTACGCGGGTAGTGTCGACGAGCAGTACTTC
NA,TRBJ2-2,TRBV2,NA,CASSEGTGLFGELFF,TGTGCCAGCAGTGAAGGGACGGGTTTGTTCGGGGAGCTGTTTTTT
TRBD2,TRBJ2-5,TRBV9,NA,CASSVYDLAEQETQYF,TGTGCCAGCAGCGTATATGACCTAGCGGAACAAGAGACCCAGTACTTC
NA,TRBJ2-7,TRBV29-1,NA,CSVDYGSGDEQYF,TGCAGCGTTGATTACGGGAGTGGGGACGAGCAGTACTTC
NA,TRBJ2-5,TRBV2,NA,CASRPPGTPRETQYF,TGTGCCAGCAGGCCACCCGGGACCCCGAGGGAGACCCAGTACTTC
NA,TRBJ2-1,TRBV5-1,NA,CASSLGLTPNEQFF,TGCGCCAGCAGCTTGGGACTAACACCCAATGAGCAGTTCTTC
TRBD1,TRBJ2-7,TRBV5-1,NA,CASSLDRDRGFYEQYF,TGCGCCAGCAGCTTAGACCGGGACAGGGGATTTTACGAGCAGTACTTC
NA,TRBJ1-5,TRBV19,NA,CASSMFSNQPQHF,TGTGCCAGTAGTATGTTCAGCAATCAGCCCCAGCATTTT
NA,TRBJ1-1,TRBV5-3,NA,CARSLAVDRTTYTEAFF,TGTGCCAGAAGCTTGGCGGTGGACAGAACAACATACACTGAAGCTTTCTTT
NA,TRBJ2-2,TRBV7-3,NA,CASSFDGGPNTGELFF,TGTGCCAGCAGCTTCGACGGAGGCCCGAACACCGGGGAGCTGTTTTTT
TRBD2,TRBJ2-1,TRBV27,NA,CASSLFGGSPGLAYNEQFF,TGTGCCAGCAGCCTGTTTGGGGGATCACCGGGACTAGCCTACAATGAGCAGTTCTTC
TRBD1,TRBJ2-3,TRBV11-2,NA,CASSLHRGQGMGDTQYF,TGTGCCAGCAGCTTGCACAGAGGACAGGGGATGGGAGATACGCAGTATTTT
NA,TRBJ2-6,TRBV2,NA,CASSYKRWNSGANVLTF,TGTGCCAGCAGCTACAAACGTTGGAACTCTGGGGCCAACGTCCTGACTTTC
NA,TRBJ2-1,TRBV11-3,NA,CASSPIGGEQFF,TGTGCCAGCAGCCCAATAGGCGGTGAGCAGTTCTTC
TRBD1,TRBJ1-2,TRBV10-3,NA,CAISEWDSSYGYTF,TGTGCCATCAGTGAGTGGGACAGTTCCTATGGCTACACCTTC
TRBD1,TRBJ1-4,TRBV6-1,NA,CASSQGVREKLFF,TGTGCCAGCAGTCAGGGGGTTCGGGAAAAACTGTTTTTT
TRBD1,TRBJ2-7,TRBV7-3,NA,CASSPGQGAYEQYF,TGTGCCAGCAGCCCTGGACAGGGGGCCTACGAGCAGTACTTC
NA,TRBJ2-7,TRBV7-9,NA,CASSPMGDYEQYF,TGTGCCAGCAGCCCGATGGGGGACTACGAGCAGTACTTC
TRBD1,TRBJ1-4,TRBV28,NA,CASSGWDRWEKLFF,TGTGCCAGCAGTGGCTGGGACAGGTGGGAAAAACTGTTTTTT
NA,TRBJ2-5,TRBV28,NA,CASSFVVRRAGFQETQYF,TGTGCCAGCAGTTTCGTGGTTCGTCGTGCGGGGTTCCAGGAGACCCAGTACTTC
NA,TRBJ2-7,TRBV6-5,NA,CASSYGRDGSYEQYF,TGTGCCAGCAGTTACGGCAGGGACGGCTCCTACGAGCAGTACTTC
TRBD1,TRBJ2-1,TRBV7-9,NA,CASSSPDRGFNEQFF,TGTGCCAGCAGCTCACCGGACAGGGGATTCAATGAGCAGTTCTTC